The subject of this entry is one T cell receptor beta chain. Its antigen is still unknown. These data come from a study of cytomegalovirus exposure and HLA in healthy donors. Study overall: The Caucasian-associated ancestry cluster contained about 80% of the approximately 400 genotyped donors. Study-level findings and limits: Per a prior analysis, the majority of TCR beta V segments were productive roughly 87% or roughly 30% of the time. Associated with cytomegalovirus, according to the listing, were fewer than 200 TCR beta chains. In a later analysis, across HLA loci, associated TCR counts were highest for DRB1, lowest for HLA-C.

The CDR3 has 15 amino acids. V shed 7 bases and J shed 0 bases, with 13 bases lying between them. Germline V gene lookup returns CDR1 SNHLY and CDR2 FYNNEI. PCR was performed using 60 Vbeta and 13 Jbeta primers. The table came from immunoSEQ multiplex PCR; TCRdb's copy has only in-frame clones and leaves some out. Listed are 100,000 to 150,000 clones; more than 1.5% falls within the top ten. The chain is built from TRBV2 and TRBJ2-4; TRBD2 is a possible D gene (5 bases). The sequencing sample was made of PBMCs. This sequence originates from a woman aged 40-49 years in good health and CMV-seropositive. This chain's CDR3 is CASMPGDLAKNIQYF. CDR3 DNA sequence: TGTGCCAGCATGCCCGGGGATTTAGCCAAAAACATTCAGTACTTC.